This passage covers 20 T cell receptor beta chains from one sample sequenced in a study of T cells after yellow fever vaccination. TCRdb reprocessed the 5' RACE reads via MiXCR and lists one record per CDR3 protein. The sample contains about 160,000 distinct CDR3 sequences, under 7.5% of which appear only once. The input for sequencing was CD4+ T cells sorted from PBMCs, taken 5 to 6 days after the first yellow fever vaccination. The receptors were sampled from a man aged 18 to 35 who received the YFV17D yellow fever vaccine.

This clonotype was seen many times. The V and J genes are TRBV7-9 and TRBJ2-3, with unresolved D. V dropped 1 base and J dropped 0 bases, with 8 bases sitting between them. The germline V gene encodes CDR1 SEHNR and CDR2 FQNEAQ (reference sequence). This CDR3 is built from 15 residues. The CDR3 region has the DNA TGTGCCAGCAGCTTAGGTGAATTCAGCACAGATACGCAGTATTTT. Protein sequence: CASSLGEFSTDTQYF.

A word on this clonotype: A much bigger clone sits one base away, suggesting this may be a read error. The chain combines TRBV2 with TRBJ2-5; the D is unclear. The CDR3 spans 13 residues. CDR1 is SNHLY, CDR2 FYNNEI, per germline. CDR3 residues: CASCDNFGETQYF. Here the CDR3 DNA reads TGTGCCAGCTGTGATAATTTCGGAGAGACCCAGTACTTC.

The chain uses TRBV7-9 and TRBJ2-1; D is undetermined. This CDR3 region has 14 residues. Germline V gives CDR1 SEHNR, CDR2 FQNEAQ (reference sequence). Trimming took 5 bases from V and 0 from J, leaving 8 bases between them. CDR3 sequence reads: CASSPLVSYNEQFF. Written as DNA, the CDR3 is TGTGCCAGCAGCCCCCTCGTCTCCTACAATGAGCAGTTCTTC. The full variable domain, its missing parts supplied by reference TRBV7-9 and TRBJ2-1, is DTGVSQNPRHKITKRGQNVTFRCDPISEHNRLYWYRQTLGQGPEFLTYFQNEAQLEKSRLLSDRFSAERPKGSFSTLEIQRTEQGDSAMYLCASSPLVSYNEQFFGPGTRLTVL.

The V gene is TRBV7-2, the J gene TRBJ2-5; D is unresolved. CDR1 SGHTA and CDR2 FQGNSA come from the germline V gene. The CDR3 sequence is 12 residues long. V lost 3 bases and J lost 4, with 6 bases in between. The CDR3 loop is CASSFKPETQYF. In nucleotides, the CDR3 is TGTGCCAGCAGCTTTAAGCCAGAGACCCAGTACTTC.

J is TRBJ2-3 and V is TRBV5-1, with D possibly being TRBD2 (7 bases). This CDR3 comprises 15 residues. Germline CDR1 reads SGHRS; CDR2 reads YFSETQ. V lost 5 bases and J 3 bases, leaving 16 bases between the germline ends. In nucleotides, the CDR3 is TGCGCCAGCAGTCCCGCCGGGGGGCTAACAGATACGCAGTATTTT. This gives the protein CASSPAGGLTDTQYF.

The DNA of the CDR3 is TGTGCCAGCAGTTTTGGGACAGGGATAGGCGGCAAAAACATTCAGTACTTC. It specifies CASSFGTGIGGKNIQYF. The chain joins TRBV12-3 or TRBV12-4 to TRBJ2-4; 9 bases are a match to TRBD1. V gave up 3 bases and J gave up 3 bases; unmatched junction bases: 9. CDR3 size: 17 residues.

The CDR3 region has the DNA TGTGCCAGCCAAAACGGACTAGCGGGGGCCAGAGGAGAGACCCAGTACTTC. Amino acids: CASQNGLAGARGETQYF. The rearrangement uses TRBV5-4 and TRBJ2-5, with 13 bases fitting TRBD2. Germline V gene lookup returns CDR1 SGHNT and CDR2 YYREEE (reference sequence). J gave up 4 bases and V 7 bases, and 13 bases lay outside the gene matches. The CDR3 consists of 17 residues.

The rearrangement uses TRBV7-9 and TRBJ2-3, with D hard to call. The CDR3 length is 14 residues. Trimming stripped 3 bases from V and 0 bases from J, with 7 bases between. The germline V gene has CDR1 SEHNR and CDR2 FQNEAQ (reference sequence). CDR3 amino acids: CASSFSSSTDTQYF. The CDR3 DNA reads TGTGCCAGCAGCTTCTCATCTAGCACAGATACGCAGTATTTT.

Ten or more counts support this clonotype. The genes are TRBV12-3 or TRBV12-4 and TRBJ2-7; D gene ambiguous. This CDR3 comprises 14 residues. Deletions cut 5 bases from V and 1 base from J, with 12 bases between. In DNA, the CDR3 is TGTGCCAGCAGTCCATCGGACGGATCCTACGAGCAGTACGTC. Translation: CASSPSDGSYEQYV.

In its sample, this clonotype was seen many times. The chain recombines TRBV4-2 with TRBJ1-3; D remains ambiguous. The CDR3 totals 12 residues. Trimming shortened V by 3 bases and J by 5 bases, and 5 bases separated the two germline ends. Germline lookup yields CDR1 LGHNA and CDR2 YNFKEQ. The CDR3 DNA reads TGTGCCAGCAGCCACGACAGAAACACCATATATTTT. This encodes CASSHDRNTIYF.

This clonotype was detected many times. The J gene is TRBJ2-5, the V gene TRBV27; 7 nucleotides agree with TRBD2. V gave up 5 bases and J gave up 5 bases; unmatched junction bases: 8. The CDR3 runs to 14 residues. The germline gives CDR1 MNHEY, CDR2 SMNVEV (reference sequence). In nucleotides, the CDR3 is TGTGCCAGCAGTGCACTAGCGCCCCCGGAGACCCAGTACTTC. Translation gives CASSALAPPETQYF.

This clonotype was detected ten times or more. The chain joins TRBV10-3 to TRBJ2-5; 9 bases align to TRBD2. The CDR3 totals 15 residues. The J segment lost 6 bases and the V segment lost 11 bases, leaving 16 bases of the junction unmatched. Per germline, CDR1 ENHRY and CDR2 SYGVKD. CDR3 bases: TGTGCCTCCCAAGCCTCCCTAGCGGGGCTTAAGACCCAGTACTTC. Its protein is CASQASLAGLKTQYF.

This clonotype showed up many times. The chain links TRBV21-1 to TRBJ2-5; TRBD2, the table's D call, was not compared with the DNA. TRBV21-1 is classified as a pseudogene. The CDR3 runs 17 residues. This CDR3 is CASSNRGTSGLQETQYF. The CDR3 coding sequence is TGTGCCAGCAGCAATAGAGGGACTAGCGGGCTTCAAGAGACCCAGTACTTC.

This clonotype was found a few times. V gene TRBV6-1 combines with J gene TRBJ2-2, with 9 positions matching TRBD1. With V trimmed by 3 bases and J by 5 bases, 4 bases remained unmatched. This CDR3 spans 15 amino acids. Germline loops: CDR1 MNHNS, CDR2 SASEGT. CDR3 bases: TGTGCCAGCAGTGATACAGGGGGCGTAACCGGGGAGCTGTTTTTT. It encodes CASSDTGGVTGELFF.

This clonotype has just a few counts. The chain links TRBV30 to TRBJ2-5, with 14 nucleotides matching TRBD2. CDR3 length: 17 amino acids. V lost 2 bases, J lost 5 bases, and 10 bases stayed unmatched. The germline CDR1 and CDR2 sequences are GTSNPN and SVGIG (reference sequence). The DNA for the CDR3 is TGTGCCTGGAGTCCGAAATTGGGACTAGCGGGGGAGGAGACCCAGTACTTC. It yields the protein CAWSPKLGLAGEETQYF.

The chain is built from TRBV20-1 and TRBJ2-5, with D unresolved. The CDR3 has 12 residues. V lost 3 bases, J lost 5 bases, and 10 bases lay in between. Germline V gene lookup returns CDR1 DFQATT and CDR2 SNEGSKA (reference sequence). The CDR3 DNA reads TGCAGTGCTAGGGCCCTGGGGGAGACCCAGTACTTC. Translation: CSARALGETQYF.

In its sample, this clonotype was seen many times. The chain combines TRBV20-1 with TRBJ2-7; TRBD2 agrees at 10 bases. Germline lookup yields CDR1 DFQATT and CDR2 SNEGSKA (reference sequence). Trimming took 7 bases from V and 0 from J; bases not matched to a gene: 6. The CDR3 runs 14 residues. As DNA, the CDR3 is TGCAGTGGTCGAGCGGGGGGGAGCTCCTACGAGCAGTACTTC. This codes for CSGRAGGSSYEQYF.

This clonotype was seen a handful of times. The chain is built from TRBV11-3 and TRBJ2-1; 10 bases align to TRBD2. V dropped 1 base and J dropped 4; count of bases not matched to a gene: 7. Germline V gene data show CDR1 as SGHNT and CDR2 as YENEEA. The CDR3 runs 17 residues. The CDR3 DNA follows: TGTGCCAGCAGCTTAGGCCTCACTAGCGGGGAGTACAATGAGCAGTTCTTC. The encoded protein is CASSLGLTSGEYNEQFF.

This clonotype was counted at least ten times. The chain uses TRBV29-1 and TRBJ1-1; 7 nucleotides line up with TRBD1. V gave up 6 bases and J gave up 10 bases; unmatched junction bases: 11. This CDR3 spans 12 amino acids. CDR1 SQVTM and CDR2 ANQGSEA come from the germline V gene. CDR3 coding DNA: TGCAGCGTACTACCTTTTCAGGGGGGAGCTTTCTTT. This encodes CSVLPFQGGAFF. Supplemented by reference TRBV29-1 and TRBJ1-1, the full variable domain reads SAVISQKPSRDICQRGTSLTIQCQVDSQVTMMFWYRQQPGQSLTLIATANQGSEATYESGFVIDKFPISRPNLTFSTLTVSNMSPEDSSIYLCSVLPFQGGAFFGQGTRLTVV.

In its sample, this clonotype was seen many times. This chain uses TRBV29-1 with TRBJ1-2; D is unclear. CDR1 SQVTM and CDR2 ANQGSEA come from the germline V gene. The CDR3 runs to 11 residues. Trimming removed 7 bases from V and 4 bases from J, with 10 bases in between. CDR3 nucleotide sequence: TGCAGCGCCGCGGAACTCTATGGCTACACCTTC. It encodes CSAAELYGYTF.